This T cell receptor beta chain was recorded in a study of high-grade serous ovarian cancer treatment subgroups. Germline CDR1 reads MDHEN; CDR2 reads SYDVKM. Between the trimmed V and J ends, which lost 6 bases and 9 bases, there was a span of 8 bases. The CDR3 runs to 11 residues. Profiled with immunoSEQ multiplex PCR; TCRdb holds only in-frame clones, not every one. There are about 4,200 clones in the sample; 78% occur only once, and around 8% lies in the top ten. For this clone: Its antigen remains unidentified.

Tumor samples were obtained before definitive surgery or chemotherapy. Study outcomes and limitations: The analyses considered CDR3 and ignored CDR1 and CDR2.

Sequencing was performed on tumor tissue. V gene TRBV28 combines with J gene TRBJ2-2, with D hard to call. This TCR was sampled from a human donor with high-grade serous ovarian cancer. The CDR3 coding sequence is TGTGCCAGCAGCCTATCTCGGGAGCTGTTTTTT. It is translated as CASSLSRELFF. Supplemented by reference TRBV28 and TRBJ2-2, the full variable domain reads DVKVTQSSRYLVKRTGEKVFLECVQDMDHENMFWYRQDPGLGLRLIYFSYDVKMKEKGDIPEGYSVSREKKERFSLILESASTNQTSMYLCASSLSRELFFGEGSRLTVL.